This T cell receptor beta chain was recorded in a study of chemoradiotherapy in HPV16-positive cancers. Trimming took off 5 bases at V and 4 bases at J, with 14 bases between the two ends. Germline V gene sequence: CDR1 SEHNR, CDR2 FQNEAQ (reference sequence). The CDR3 totals 14 residues. Remarks on this clone: What it binds is unknown.

The study's findings and limits: Functional assays defining HPV-specific T cells used only two HPV16-positive patients.

Some clones are missing from TCRdb's copy, which holds only in-frame ones; the method was immunoSEQ multiplex PCR. The table has roughly 16,000 clones, about four fifths seen once; the top ten hold roughly 9.8%. Repeated repertoire sampling spanned the course of chemoradiotherapy. The V gene is TRBV7-9, the J gene TRBJ2-5; D possibly corresponds to TRBD2 (5 bases). Sample collection was performed from a patient who underwent chemoradiotherapy. The TCR originated in a human donor with HPV-associated anogenital cancer. CDR3 amino acids: CASSRGFSSETQYF. The CDR3 bases are TGTGCCAGCAGCCGGGGATTTTCATCAGAGACCCAGTACTTC.